This TCR beta chain was recorded in a study of human T cells and chemical hapten exposure. Remarks on this clonotype: One end of the junction fails to match germline, which may point to a read error.

One entry per CDR3 protein results from TCRdb running MiXCR on the RACE reads. In the table there are about 140,000 distinct CDR3 sequences, 12% of which are singletons. The time point here: patch test 2, 6 weeks after DPC sensitization. Noted treatment: therapeutic diphenylcyclopropenone sensitization with weekly scalp DPC. Sequences were derived from whole blood, sampled in connection with sensitization to the hapten diphenylcyclopropenone (DPC). This sequence was found in a woman in her forties or fifties with alopecia areata. Some clones in this sample may be carry-over from other donors' samples.

This CDR3 is CASSLDGRISGNTTYF. The DNA of the CDR3 is TGCGCCAGCAGCTTGGACGGACGGATCTCTGGAAACACCACATATTTT. V gene TRBV5-1 combines with J gene TRBJ1-3; no definite D call. CDR1 SGHRS and CDR2 YFSETQ come from the germline V gene. The CDR3 is 16 amino acids.